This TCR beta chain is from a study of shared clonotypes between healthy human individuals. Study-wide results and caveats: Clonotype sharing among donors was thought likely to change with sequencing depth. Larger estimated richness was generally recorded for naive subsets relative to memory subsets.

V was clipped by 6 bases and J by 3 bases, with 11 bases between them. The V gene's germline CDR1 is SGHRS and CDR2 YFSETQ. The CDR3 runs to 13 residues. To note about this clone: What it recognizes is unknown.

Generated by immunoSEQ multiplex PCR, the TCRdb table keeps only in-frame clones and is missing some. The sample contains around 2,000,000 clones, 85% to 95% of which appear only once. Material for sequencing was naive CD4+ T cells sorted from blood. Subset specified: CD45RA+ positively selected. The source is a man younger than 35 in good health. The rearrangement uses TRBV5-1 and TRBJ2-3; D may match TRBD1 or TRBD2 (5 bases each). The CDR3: CASNSGTTDTQYF. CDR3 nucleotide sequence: TGCGCCAGCAACTCTGGGACGACAGATACGCAGTATTTT.